The 17 T cell receptor beta chains given below trace back to one sample, sequenced in a study of tumor and adjacent non-tumor tissue in lung cancer. RNA was extracted from bulk tissue without any cell sorting. More than 3 cm separated this lung sample from the edge of the tumor. TCRbeta libraries were built with three rounds of nested PCR, modified from ARM-PCR. TCRdb reprocessed the multiplex PCR reads with MiXCR, giving one entry per CDR3 protein. The profile shows some 80,000 distinct CDR3 sequences, approximately 80% of them singletons. Sequencing was done on a sample of distant non-tumor lung tissue. The receptor source for this set is a man aged 60-69 years with non-small cell lung cancer.

This clonotype has at least ten counts. The chain combines TRBV6-5 with TRBJ1-2; D gene unclear. V was pared by 2 bases and J by 3 bases, with 19 bases between. Germline CDR1 is MNHEY and CDR2 is SVGAGI. The CDR3 covers 17 residues. The CDR3 DNA reads as TGTGCCAGCAGTTACAAGGGCAGGTCCACTCTCTACTATGGCTACACCTTC. It translates to CASSYKGRSTLYYGYTF.

This clonotype was detected only a few times. A read error may explain this, as a much larger clone is one base away. The chain uses TRBV20-1 and TRBJ2-1; 9 bases match TRBD2. The V gene end was trimmed by 0 bases and the J gene end by 8 bases; junction bases not matched to a gene: 17. The germline CDR1 and CDR2 sequences are DFQATT and SNEGSKA (reference sequence). The CDR3 runs to 18 residues. Here the CDR3 reads CSARDGGGLAGTCDEQFF. CDR3 nucleotide sequence: TGCAGTGCTAGAGACGGCGGGGGGCTAGCGGGGACTTGTGATGAGCAGTTCTTC.

Remarks on this clonotype: A much bigger clone sits one base away, suggesting this may be a read error. The chain uses TRBV20-1 and TRBJ2-7; 8 nucleotides align to TRBD1. With 8 bases clipped from V and 3 bases from J, the junction kept 18 bases outside the gene matches. CDR1 DFQATT and CDR2 SNEGSKA come from the germline V gene (reference sequence). The CDR3 runs to 16 residues. CDR3 in DNA: TGCAGTACCGAATTTTCCGACAGGGGTGGGGGCTACGAGCAGTACTTC. Translation gives CSTEFSDRGGGYEQYF.

The chain uses TRBV11-3 and TRBJ2-3; either TRBD1 or TRBD2 may fit D (6 bases each). CDR1 and CDR2 from the germline V gene are SGHNT and YENEEA. There are 15 residues in the CDR3. With 8 bases removed from V and 6 bases from J, the gap between germline ends came to 21 bases. CDR3 amino acids: CASGLVRGARDTQYF. The CDR3 DNA is TGTGCCAGCGGTCTCGTGAGGGGGGCGAGGGATACGCAGTATTTT.

As for this clonotype: One end of the junction does not line up with germline, which may come from a read error. This chain links TRBV10-1 with TRBJ2-7; 8 bases align to TRBD1. The CDR3 runs 13 residues. Germline loops: CDR1 WNHNN, CDR2 SYGVQD (reference sequence). Written as DNA, the CDR3 is TGCACCAGCAGGGGACAGGAGGCATACAAGCAGTACTTC. Residues: CTSRGQEAYKQYF.

Notes on this clonotype: A much larger clone differs from this one at a single base, so this may be a read error. The CDR3: CACSFGSYEQYF. The DNA of the CDR3 is TGTGCCTGCAGCTTTGGATCCTACGAGCAGTACTTC. The rearrangement links TRBV7-8 to TRBJ2-7, with D unclear. The CDR3 has 12 residues. Germline assignment: CDR1 SGHVS and CDR2 FQNEAQ.

This clonotype occurred once. The rearrangement joins TRBV20-1 to TRBJ1-1, with D uncertain. The CDR3 totals 12 residues. Trimming removed 5 bases from V and 1 base from J, with 8 bases in between. Per germline, CDR1 DFQATT and CDR2 SNEGSKA (reference sequence). The CDR3 region is CSAVWGNTEAFF. The CDR3 nucleotides read TGCAGTGCTGTATGGGGGAACACTGAAGCTTTCTTT.

This clonotype was seen a few times. A much larger clone lies one base from this, so it may be a read error. This chain uses TRBV5-8 with TRBJ2-7, with D possibly being TRBD2 (5 bases). The V gene's germline CDR1 is SGHTS and CDR2 YDEGEE. The V end was cut by 4 bases, the J end by 9 bases, with 11 bases between. The CDR3 has 11 amino acids. This CDR3 is CASSNASGQYF. The CDR3 DNA reads as TGTGCCAGCAGCAATGCAAGCGGGCAGTACTTC.

On this clonotype: A clone one base away is much larger, so this may be a read error. V usage is TRBV12-3 or TRBV12-4 and J usage is TRBJ1-3; D uncertain. The CDR3 is made up of 14 amino acids. Trimming took off 3 bases at V and 1 base at J, with 7 bases between the two ends. The CDR3 DNA follows: TGTGCCAGCAGTTTTGGACTGTCTGGAAACACCATATATTTT. Protein sequence: CASSFGLSGNTIYF.

As to this clonotype: The CDR3 carries no conserved terminal phenylalanine or tryptophan, so it likely arises from a read error. V is TRBV11-2 and J is TRBJ2-6; D ambiguous. The CDR3 loop spans 14 amino acids. Per the germline V gene, CDR1 is SGHAT and CDR2 is FQNNGV. The ends were cut back, 6 bases at V and 13 bases at J, with 19 bases in the middle. CDR3 coding DNA: TGTGCCAGCAGTCCTATCTCTGGAGCCATTGTCCTGACTCTA. Translating it yields CASSPISGAIVLTL.

Regarding this clonotype: This could be a read error, since a much larger clone is one nucleotide away. This chain joins TRBV6-1 and TRBJ1-6, with D possibly matching TRBD1 (6 bases). The germline CDR1 and CDR2 sequences are MNHNS and SASEGT. The CDR3 extends over 14 amino acids. This CDR3 reads CVSRGRGQTQPLHF. CDR3 DNA sequence: TGTGTCAGCAGGGGTAGGGGACAAACCCAACCCCTCCACTTT.

This clonotype was counted between two and nine times. V and J are TRBV7-8 and TRBJ1-5, with D uncertain. V lost 1 base to trimming and J lost 0 bases, with 7 bases between them. Germline loops: CDR1 SGHVS, CDR2 FQNEAQ. CDR3 size: 15 residues. DNA for the CDR3: TGTGCCAGCAGCTTAGAGGAGGGTAGCAATCAGCCCCAGCATTTT. It codes for CASSLEEGSNQPQHF.

With regard to this clonotype: Since a much larger clone is just one base distant, this may be a read error. This rearrangement joins TRBV29-1 to TRBJ2-5; unclear D gene. In germline, CDR1 is SQVTM, CDR2 ANQGSEA. V was cut by 4 bases and J by 5 bases, with 11 bases left in between. This CDR3 region has 12 residues. The CDR3 spells CSVVPLWETQYF. The CDR3, as DNA: TGCAGCGTTGTGCCCCTGTGGGAGACCCAGTACTTC.

For this clonotype: A single base separates this from a much larger clone, so it may be a read error. The chain joins TRBV29-1 to TRBJ1-5; tentatively, D is TRBD1 (5 bases). The CDR3 extends over 13 amino acids. In germline, CDR1 is SQVTM, CDR2 ANQGSEA. DNA for the CDR3: TGCAGCGTTGGGAGGGGCCCCAATCAGTCCCAGCATTTT. Protein: CSVGRGPNQSQHF.

Details on this clonotype: This CDR3 fails to terminate in the conserved phenylalanine or tryptophan, so it likely reflects a read error. The V and J genes are TRBV6-5 and TRBJ2-3, with 7 bases fitting TRBD1. This CDR3 has 15 residues. J lost 3 bases, V lost 5 bases, and 8 bases had no gene match. Germline loops: CDR1 MNHEY, CDR2 SVGAGI. The CDR3 DNA reads as TGTGCCAGCAGTCTGACAGTGACAGGGACAGATACGCAGTATTTG. Amino acid sequence: CASSLTVTGTDTQYL.

In the case of this clonotype: The junction shows a germline mismatch at one end, possibly a read error. The chain couples TRBV11-2 to TRBJ2-5; 7 positions agree with TRBD1. Germline V gene sequence: CDR1 SGHAT, CDR2 FQNNGV. The CDR3 has 13 residues. CDR3 bases: TGTGCCGGCAACTCTACAGGGGAAGGGACCCAATACTTC. Translated, it gives CAGNSTGEGTQYF.

This rearrangement joins TRBV15 to TRBJ2-3; 7 nucleotides line up with TRBD2. The CDR3 runs to 16 residues. The J segment lost 0 bases and the V segment lost 0 bases, leaving 3 bases of the junction unmatched. Germline V gene data show CDR1 as LNHNV and CDR2 as YYDKDF (reference sequence). The DNA for the CDR3 is TGTGCCACCAGCAGAGATCCGGGAGGAAGCACAGATACGCAGTATTTT. Translation gives CATSRDPGGSTDTQYF.